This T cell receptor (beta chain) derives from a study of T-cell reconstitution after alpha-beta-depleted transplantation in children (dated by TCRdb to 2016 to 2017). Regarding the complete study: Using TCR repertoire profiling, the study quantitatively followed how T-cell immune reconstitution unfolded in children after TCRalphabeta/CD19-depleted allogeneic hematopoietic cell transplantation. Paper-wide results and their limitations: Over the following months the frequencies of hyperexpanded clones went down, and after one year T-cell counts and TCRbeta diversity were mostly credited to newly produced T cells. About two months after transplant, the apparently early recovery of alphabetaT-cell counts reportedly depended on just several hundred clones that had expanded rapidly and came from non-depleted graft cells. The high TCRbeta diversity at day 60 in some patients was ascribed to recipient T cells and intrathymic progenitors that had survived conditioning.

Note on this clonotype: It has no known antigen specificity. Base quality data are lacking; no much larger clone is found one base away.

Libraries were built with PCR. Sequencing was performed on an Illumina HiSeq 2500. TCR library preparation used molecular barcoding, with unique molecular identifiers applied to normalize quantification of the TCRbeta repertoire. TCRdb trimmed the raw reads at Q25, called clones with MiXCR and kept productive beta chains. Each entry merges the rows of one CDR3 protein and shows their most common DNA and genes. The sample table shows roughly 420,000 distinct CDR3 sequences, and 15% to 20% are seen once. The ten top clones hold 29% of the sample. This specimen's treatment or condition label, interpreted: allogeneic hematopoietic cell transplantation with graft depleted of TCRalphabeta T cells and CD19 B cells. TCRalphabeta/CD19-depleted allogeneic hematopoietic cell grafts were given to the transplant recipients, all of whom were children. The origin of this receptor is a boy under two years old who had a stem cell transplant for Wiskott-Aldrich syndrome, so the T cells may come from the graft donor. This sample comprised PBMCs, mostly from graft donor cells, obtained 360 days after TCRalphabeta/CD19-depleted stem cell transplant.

The DNA sequence follows: TGTGCCACCAAGGGACGGGAGGAAGAGACCCAGTACTTC. The resulting protein is CATKGREEETQYF. The V and J genes are TRBV25-1 and TRBJ2-5; 7 nucleotides in the junction match TRBD2. V lost 10 bases and J lost 3 bases, and the count of bases not matched to a germline gene is 8. According to the germline V gene, CDR1 reads MGHDK and CDR2 reads SYGVNS. The CDR3, cysteine through phenylalanine, is 13 amino acids long. Just the 39-base CDR3 DNA is kept, in frame starting at base 1.